A selection of T cell receptor beta chains follows, all from one sample in a study of blood T cell repertoires in COVID-19. Only in-frame clones appear in the TCRdb table, and some are missing; sequencing was by immunoSEQ multiplex PCR. The table records 200,000 to 250,000 clones, over 75% of them present only once. Sequenced sample: peripheral blood. Receptors were obtained from a man aged 50 or older with COVID-19, enrolled during active disease. Both conserved end residues are part of each CDR3. Fields, in order: J gene, D gene, clone size, CDR3 length, V gene, CDR3 DNA, CDR3 protein. A D gene is named only where the DNA matches it firmly. Clone size is stated in some rows and not others, as once, few, many or a class when expanded.

j_call: TRBJ2-7; d_call: TRBD1; clone_size: NA; cdr3_length: 15; v_call: TRBV25-1; cdr3_nt: TGTGCCAGCAGTGAATATTTTACAGGGGCCGAAGGGCAGTACTTC; cdr3_aa: CASSEYFTGAEGQYF
j_call: TRBJ1-4; d_call: TRBD1; clone_size: NA; cdr3_length: 14; v_call: TRBV5-1; cdr3_nt: TGCGCCAGCAGCTTCTCCGGGACAGGGGGCCAACTGTTTTTT; cdr3_aa: CASSFSGTGGQLFF
j_call: TRBJ2-3; d_call: TRBD2; clone_size: NA; cdr3_length: 18; v_call: TRBV15; cdr3_nt: TGTGCCACCAGCAGAGGACTAGCGGGGGGGCGTGTGAGAGATACGCAGTATTTT; cdr3_aa: CATSRGLAGGRVRDTQYF
j_call: TRBJ1-6; d_call: TRBD1; clone_size: NA; cdr3_length: 14; v_call: TRBV6-5; cdr3_nt: TGTGCCAGCAGTCGGGACAGAACAACTTCACCCCTCCACTTT; cdr3_aa: CASSRDRTTSPLHF
j_call: TRBJ1-3; d_call: NA; clone_size: NA; cdr3_length: 14; v_call: TRBV19; cdr3_nt: TGTGCCACAACACCAGGACAGTCTGGAAACACCATATATTTT; cdr3_aa: CATTPGQSGNTIYF
j_call: TRBJ2-5; d_call: NA; clone_size: NA; cdr3_length: 14; v_call: TRBV3-1/TRBV3-2; cdr3_nt: TGTGCCAGCAGGCCGACTTTTCTCCAAGAGACCCAGTACTTC; cdr3_aa: CASRPTFLQETQYF
j_call: TRBJ1-3; d_call: NA; clone_size: NA; cdr3_length: 14; v_call: TRBV19; cdr3_nt: TGTGCCAGTAGTATGAGGAGCTCTGGAAACACCATATATTTT; cdr3_aa: CASSMRSSGNTIYF
j_call: TRBJ2-5; d_call: NA; clone_size: NA; cdr3_length: 13; v_call: TRBV7-8; cdr3_nt: TGTGCCAGCAGCCGTGGACAGACAGAGACCCAGTACTTC; cdr3_aa: CASSRGQTETQYF
j_call: TRBJ2-7; d_call: TRBD1; clone_size: NA; cdr3_length: 14; v_call: TRBV7-6; cdr3_nt: TGTGCCAGCAGCACCGGACAGGGGACTTACGAGCAGTACTTC; cdr3_aa: CASSTGQGTYEQYF
j_call: TRBJ1-3; d_call: TRBD1; clone_size: NA; cdr3_length: 20; v_call: TRBV19; cdr3_nt: TGTGCCAGTAGTGTTTACGGGGGACAGTCGTACATATTCTCTGGAAACACCATATATTTT; cdr3_aa: CASSVYGGQSYIFSGNTIYF
j_call: TRBJ2-2; d_call: TRBD1; clone_size: once; cdr3_length: 18; v_call: TRBV7-6; cdr3_nt: TGTGCCAGCAGCTTAGCTTGGGGACAGGGGGCTATCACCGGGGAGCTGTTTTTT; cdr3_aa: CASSLAWGQGAITGELFF
j_call: TRBJ1-2; d_call: TRBD1; clone_size: NA; cdr3_length: 14; v_call: TRBV19; cdr3_nt: TGTGCCAGTGGGAGACAGGGGGGCGACTATGGCTACACCTTC; cdr3_aa: CASGRQGGDYGYTF
j_call: TRBJ1-6; d_call: NA; clone_size: NA; cdr3_length: 14; v_call: TRBV9; cdr3_nt: TGTGCCAGCAGTAAAGACGGGGGGAATTCACCCCTCCACTTT; cdr3_aa: CASSKDGGNSPLHF
j_call: TRBJ1-5; d_call: NA; clone_size: NA; cdr3_length: 16; v_call: TRBV6-2/TRBV6-3; cdr3_nt: TGTGCCAGCAGCCTCCTTGGGGCGGTGGGCAATCAGCCCCAGCATTTT; cdr3_aa: CASSLLGAVGNQPQHF
j_call: TRBJ1-2; d_call: TRBD1; clone_size: NA; cdr3_length: 15; v_call: TRBV5-1; cdr3_nt: TGCGCCAGCAAACCCGGGACAGGAAGTAACTATGGCTACACCTTC; cdr3_aa: CASKPGTGSNYGYTF